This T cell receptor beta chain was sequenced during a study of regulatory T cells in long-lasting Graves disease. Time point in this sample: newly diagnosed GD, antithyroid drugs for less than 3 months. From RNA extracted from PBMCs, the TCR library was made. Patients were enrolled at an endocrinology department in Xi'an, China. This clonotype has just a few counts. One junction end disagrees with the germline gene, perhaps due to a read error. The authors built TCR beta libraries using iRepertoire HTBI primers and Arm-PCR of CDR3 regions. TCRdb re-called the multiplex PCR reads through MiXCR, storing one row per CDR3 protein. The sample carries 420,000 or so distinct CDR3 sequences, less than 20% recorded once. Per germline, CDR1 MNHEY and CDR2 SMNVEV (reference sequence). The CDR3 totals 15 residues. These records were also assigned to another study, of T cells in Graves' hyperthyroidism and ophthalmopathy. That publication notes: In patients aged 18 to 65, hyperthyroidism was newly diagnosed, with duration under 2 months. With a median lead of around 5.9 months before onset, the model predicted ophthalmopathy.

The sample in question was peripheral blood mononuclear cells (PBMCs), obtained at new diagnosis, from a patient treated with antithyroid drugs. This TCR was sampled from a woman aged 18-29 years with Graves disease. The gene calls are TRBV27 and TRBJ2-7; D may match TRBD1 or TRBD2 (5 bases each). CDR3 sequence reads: CASSVLFGASYKQYF. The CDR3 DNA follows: TGTGCCAGCAGTGTCCTTTTCGGGGCTTCCTACAAGCAGTACTTC.